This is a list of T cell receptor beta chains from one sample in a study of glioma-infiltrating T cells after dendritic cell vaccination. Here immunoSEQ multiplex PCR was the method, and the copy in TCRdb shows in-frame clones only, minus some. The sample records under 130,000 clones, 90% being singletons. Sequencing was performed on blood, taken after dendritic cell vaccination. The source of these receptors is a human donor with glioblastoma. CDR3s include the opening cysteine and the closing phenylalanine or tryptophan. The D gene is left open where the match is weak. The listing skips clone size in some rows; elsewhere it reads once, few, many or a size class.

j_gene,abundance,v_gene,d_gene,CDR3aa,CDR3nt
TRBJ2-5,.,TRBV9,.,CASSHIGDKQETQYF,TGTGCCAGCAGCCACATTGGGGACAAGCAAGAGACCCAGTACTTC
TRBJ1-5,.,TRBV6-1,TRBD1,CASSVSGTGFQPQHF,TGTGCCAGCAGTGTTTCCGGGACAGGGTTTCAGCCCCAGCATTTT
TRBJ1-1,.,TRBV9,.,CASSVERNTEAFF,TGTGCCAGCAGCGTAGAGAGGAACACTGAAGCTTTCTTT
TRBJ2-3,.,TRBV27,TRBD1,CASSLTGTYTQYF,TGTGCCAGCAGTTTGACAGGGACATATACGCAGTATTTT
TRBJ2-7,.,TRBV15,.,CATSRPGGTVLSYEQYF,TGTGCCACCAGCAGACCAGGGGGGACAGTTTTATCCTACGAGCAGTACTTC
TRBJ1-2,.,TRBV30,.,CAWSVQGYGYTF,TGTGCCTGGAGTGTACAGGGCTATGGCTACACCTTC
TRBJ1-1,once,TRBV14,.,CASSRGRIANTEAFF,TGTGCCAGCAGCCGGGGCAGGATTGCGAACACTGAAGCTTTCTTT
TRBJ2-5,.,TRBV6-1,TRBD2,CASSEGAGGRETQYF,TGTGCCAGCAGTGAAGGAGCGGGGGGGCGAGAGACCCAGTACTTC
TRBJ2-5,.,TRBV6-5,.,CASSYYPAGHQETQYF,TGTGCCAGCAGTTACTACCCAGCGGGCCACCAAGAGACCCAGTACTTC
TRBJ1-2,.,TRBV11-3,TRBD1,CASSLRGTGNYGYTF,TGTGCCAGCAGCTTAAGGGGGACAGGAAACTATGGCTACACCTTC
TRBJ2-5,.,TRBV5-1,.,CASSLGQVEETQYF,TGCGCCAGCAGCTTGGGACAGGTCGAAGAGACCCAGTACTTC
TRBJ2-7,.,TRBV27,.,CASSLHSIRGYEQYF,TGTGCCAGCAGTCTCCACTCGATCCGCGGCTACGAGCAGTACTTC
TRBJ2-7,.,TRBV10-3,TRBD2,CAISETQRGTYEQYF,TGTGCCATCAGTGAGACCCAGCGGGGAACCTACGAGCAGTACTTC
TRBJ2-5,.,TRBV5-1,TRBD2,CASSLSGGSGETQYF,TGCGCCAGCAGCTTAAGCGGGGGGAGCGGAGAGACCCAGTACTTC
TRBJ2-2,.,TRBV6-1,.,CASSEAEYTGELFF,TGTGCCAGCAGTGAAGCGGAGTACACCGGGGAGCTGTTTTTT
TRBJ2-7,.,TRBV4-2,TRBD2,CASSPGTSGGGYEQYF,TGTGCCAGCAGCCCGGGGACTAGCGGGGGGGGATACGAGCAGTACTTC
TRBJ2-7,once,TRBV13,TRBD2,CASSEPSGSSYEQYF,TGTGCCAGCAGTGAACCTAGCGGGAGTTCCTACGAGCAGTACTTC
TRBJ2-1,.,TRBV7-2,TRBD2,CASSRLAGMNEQFF,TGTGCCAGCAGCCGACTAGCGGGAATGAATGAGCAGTTCTTC
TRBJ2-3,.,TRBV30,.,CAWSHGQEGDTQYF,TGTGCCTGGAGTCATGGACAGGAGGGAGATACGCAGTATTTT
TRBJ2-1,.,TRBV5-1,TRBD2,CASSATSGNEQFF,TGCGCCAGCAGCGCGACTAGCGGCAATGAGCAGTTCTTC
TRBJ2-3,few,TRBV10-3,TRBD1,CAISTGGSKGTQYF,TGTGCCATCAGTACAGGGGGTAGCAAGGGCACGCAGTATTTT
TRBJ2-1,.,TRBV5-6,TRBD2,CASSYSGRSYNEQFF,TGTGCCAGCAGCTATAGCGGGAGGAGTTACAATGAGCAGTTCTTC
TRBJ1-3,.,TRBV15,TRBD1,CATSPRQGADTIYF,TGTGCCACCAGCCCGCGACAGGGGGCGGACACCATATATTTT
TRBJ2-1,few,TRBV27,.,CASGDRHSSYNEQFF,TGTGCCAGCGGCGACAGGCATAGCTCCTACAATGAGCAGTTCTTC
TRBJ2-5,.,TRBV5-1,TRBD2,CASSGLAGVSYETQYF,TGCGCCAGCAGCGGACTAGCGGGGGTCTCGTATGAGACCCAGTACTTC
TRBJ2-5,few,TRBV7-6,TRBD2,CASSLGGAGGQETQYF,TGTGCCAGCAGCTTAGGAGGAGCGGGGGGCCAAGAGACCCAGTACTTC
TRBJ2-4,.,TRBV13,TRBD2,CASSLQASGRMGKNIQYF,TGTGCCAGCAGCTTACAGGCTAGCGGGAGAATGGGCAAAAACATTCAGTACTTC
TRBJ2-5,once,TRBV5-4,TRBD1,CASHQRDRGKETQYF,TGTGCCAGCCACCAAAGGGACAGGGGTAAAGAGACCCAGTACTTC
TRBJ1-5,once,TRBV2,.,CASSVGGRDQPQHF,TGTGCCAGCAGTGTGGGGGGGCGCGATCAGCCCCAGCATTTT
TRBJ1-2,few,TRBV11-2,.,CASSLDRDGYTF,TGTGCCAGCAGCTTAGACAGGGATGGCTACACCTTC
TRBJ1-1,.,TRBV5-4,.,CASSLKGVNTEAFF,TGTGCCAGCAGCTTAAAGGGGGTTAACACTGAAGCTTTCTTT
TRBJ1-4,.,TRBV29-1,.,CSVDVGGSNEKLFF,TGCAGCGTTGACGTCGGGGGGAGTAATGAAAAACTGTTTTTT
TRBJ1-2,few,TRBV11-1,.,CASSLSEHGYTF,TGTGCCAGCAGCTTGAGTGAACATGGCTACACCTTC
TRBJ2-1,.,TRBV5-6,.,CASSLAEGGPYNEQFF,TGTGCCAGCAGCTTGGCCGAAGGGGGTCCCTACAATGAGCAGTTCTTC
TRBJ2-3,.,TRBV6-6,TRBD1,CASRVTGDPDTQYF,TGTGCCAGCAGAGTGACAGGGGACCCAGATACGCAGTATTTT
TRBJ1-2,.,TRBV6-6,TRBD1,CASSPTGPNYGYTF,TGTGCCAGCAGTCCGACAGGGCCTAACTATGGCTACACCTTC
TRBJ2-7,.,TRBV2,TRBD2,CASSDLGGALGEQYF,TGTGCCAGCAGTGATCTCGGGGGGGCCTTGGGCGAGCAGTACTTC
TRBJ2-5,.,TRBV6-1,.,CASRESTLRAETQYF,TGTGCCAGCAGAGAATCGACACTCAGGGCGGAGACCCAGTACTTC
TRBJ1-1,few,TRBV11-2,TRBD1,CASSFTGTEGTEAFF,TGTGCCAGCAGCTTCACCGGGACAGAGGGCACTGAAGCTTTCTTT
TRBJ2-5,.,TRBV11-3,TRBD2,CASSSTLAVISWETQYF,TGTGCCAGCAGCTCGACTCTAGCGGTCATAAGTTGGGAGACCCAGTACTTC
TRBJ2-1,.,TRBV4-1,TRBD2,CASSQDPGGSYNEQFF,TGCGCCAGCAGCCAAGATCCGGGAGGGTCCTACAATGAGCAGTTCTTC
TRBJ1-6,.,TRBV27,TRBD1,CASSLGQVNSPLHF,TGTGCCAGCAGTTTGGGACAGGTGAATTCACCCCTCCACTTT
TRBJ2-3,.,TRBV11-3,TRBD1,CASSQGWDRLVEGSLAQYF,TGTGCCAGCAGCCAAGGGTGGGACAGGTTGGTTGAAGGAAGTTTGGCGCAGTATTTT
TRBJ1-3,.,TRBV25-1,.,CASSGGIAGNTIYF,TGTGCCAGCAGTGGGGGCATTGCTGGAAACACCATATATTTT
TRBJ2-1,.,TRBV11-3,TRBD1,CASSLNVWDSYNEQFF,TGTGCCAGCAGCTTAAATGTTTGGGACAGCTACAATGAGCAGTTCTTC